The next 18 T cell receptor beta chains were all read from a single sample in a study of memory CD4+ T cells and cytomegalovirus serostatus. Single viable CD3+CD4+CD8-CD45RO+ cells were sorted as the memory CD4+ T cells. Some clones are missing from TCRdb's copy, which holds only in-frame ones; the method was immunoSEQ multiplex PCR. The profile shows 75,000 to 90,000 clones, roughly 80% of them singletons. What was sequenced was memory CD4+ T cells from blood. Receptors originate from an adult in good health and CMV-seronegative.

This clone has just one count. The V gene is TRBV27, the J gene TRBJ1-2; the match to TRBD1 covers 7 bases. The trim removed 6 bases at V and 0 bases at J, leaving 7 bases unmatched. Germline V gene data show CDR1 as MNHEY and CDR2 as SMNVEV (reference sequence). CDR3 length: 15 residues. This chain's CDR3 is CASRSGQVPNYGYTF. Here the CDR3 DNA reads TGTGCCAGCAGATCCGGACAGGTTCCTAACTATGGCTACACCTTC.

The genes are TRBV9 and TRBJ1-4; tentatively, D is TRBD1 (6 bases). Trimming cost V 0 bases and J 6 bases, with 15 bases left between them. CDR3 length: 16 residues. Germline V gene lookup returns CDR1 SGDLS and CDR2 YYNGEE. This CDR3 reads CASSVGPRGGDEKLFF. CDR3 DNA sequence: TGTGCCAGCAGCGTAGGCCCCAGGGGAGGAGATGAAAAACTGTTTTTT.

The CDR3 DNA is TGTGCCAGCAGCTGGGGCGGAAACACCATATATTTT. Its protein is CASSWGGNTIYF. The V and J genes are TRBV7-9 and TRBJ1-3; D is possibly TRBD1 (5 bases). The V and J ends lost 4 bases and 4 bases respectively, with 5 bases between them. The CDR3 totals 12 residues. Germline lookup yields CDR1 SEHNR and CDR2 FQNEAQ (reference sequence).

This clone was recorded a few times. The CDR3 region has the DNA TGCGCCAGCAGCCAAGAGGTCTGGGGACTAGCGGGGTACCTATCCTACAATGAGCAGTTCTTC. Translated: CASSQEVWGLAGYLSYNEQFF. This chain joins TRBV4-3 and TRBJ2-1; 13 nucleotides line up with TRBD2. Unmatched junction bases numbered 12, after V lost 0 bases and J lost 1 base. Germline V gene data show CDR1 as LGHNA and CDR2 as YSLEER. The CDR3 has 21 residues.

CDR3 sequence: CASSRQSKETQYF. CDR3 in DNA: TGTGCCAGCAGTAGACAGTCAAAAGAGACCCAGTACTTC. The rearrangement links TRBV27 to TRBJ2-5, with D tentatively TRBD1 (5 bases). Per germline, CDR1 MNHEY and CDR2 SMNVEV (reference sequence). This CDR3 region has 13 residues. V lost 5 bases and J lost 3, with 10 bases in between.

This sequence joins TRBV19 and TRBJ1-2, with D perhaps matching TRBD1 (5 bases). The germline V gene encodes CDR1 LNHDA and CDR2 SQIVND (reference sequence). The CDR3 has 12 residues. The V and J ends lost 9 bases and 4 bases respectively, with 12 bases between them. The CDR3 nucleotides read TGTGCCAGCCTCAGGGAAGGCTATGGCTACACCTTC. Translating gives CASLREGYGYTF.

The chain employs TRBV11-2 and TRBJ1-1; D ambiguous. Germline assignment: CDR1 SGHAT and CDR2 FQNNGV. V lost 5 bases, J lost 0 bases, and 13 bases lay in between. The CDR3 runs 15 residues. The CDR3 region is CASSPVSIMNTEAFF. CDR3 nucleotide sequence: TGTGCCAGCAGCCCGGTTAGCATCATGAACACTGAAGCTTTCTTT.

This clone has just one count. The chain couples TRBV5-1 to TRBJ2-5; D is uncertain. Trimming left V 0 bases short and J 1 base short, with 16 bases between. This CDR3 is 17 amino acids long. Germline V lookup: CDR1 SGHRS, CDR2 YFSETQ. CDR3 sequence: CASSLADSYLTQETQYF. CDR3 bases: TGCGCCAGCAGCTTGGCCGATTCCTATCTTACCCAAGAGACCCAGTACTTC.

The chain recombines TRBV6-1 with TRBJ1-6; D is unresolved. The CDR3 extends over 15 amino acids. Per the germline V gene, CDR1 is MNHNS and CDR2 is SASEGT. The V gene lost 10 bases and the J gene lost 3 bases, with 16 bases spanning the gap. CDR3 sequence: CATPRERVYNSPLHF. The CDR3 DNA follows: TGTGCCACCCCCCGTGAGAGGGTCTATAATTCACCCCTCCACTTT.

This clone was recorded only once. V usage is TRBV28 and J usage is TRBJ1-2, with TRBD1 matching 7 bases. The V and J ends lost 4 bases and 7 bases, in that order; junction bases with no gene match: 9. The CDR3 covers 14 residues. Germline values: CDR1 MDHEN, CDR2 SYDVKM. The DNA of the CDR3 is TGTGCCAGCAGTTGGGGGACAGTGGTTGGTGGCTACACCTTC. It specifies CASSWGTVVGGYTF.

In this sample, this clone turned up a few times. The rearrangement uses TRBV7-2 and TRBJ1-1, with a tentative D call TRBD1 (5 bases). The CDR3 covers 15 residues. Germline CDR1 SGHTA, CDR2 FQGNSA. Trimming pared 2 bases from V and 3 bases from J, leaving 13 bases between. CDR3 bases: TGTGCCAGCAGCTTAAGAGCAGGGATCGACACTGAAGCTTTCTTT. Translated, it gives CASSLRAGIDTEAFF.

This chain joins TRBV20-1 and TRBJ2-7; D gene ambiguous. Germline loops: CDR1 DFQATT, CDR2 SNEGSKA (reference sequence). V was trimmed by 3 bases and J by 4 bases, leaving 7 bases between them. This CDR3 has 11 amino acids. For the CDR3, the DNA is TGCAGTGCTAGTGGGGTGTACGAGCAGTACTTC. Protein product: CSASGVYEQYF.

This clone showed up just once. The CDR3 bases are TGTGCCAGCAGCTCCTATTCCGGGACAGGGGGTTTCAATGAGCAGTTCTTC. It is translated as CASSSYSGTGGFNEQFF. The chain employs TRBV7-2 and TRBJ2-1; 11 nucleotides line up with TRBD1. Germline V gene sequence: CDR1 SGHTA, CDR2 FQGNSA. This CDR3 is built from 17 residues. Unmatched junction bases numbered 11, after V lost 4 bases and J lost 6 bases.

V usage is TRBV18 and J usage is TRBJ2-5; D call uncertain. This CDR3 region has 12 residues. Per the germline V gene, CDR1 is KGHSH and CDR2 is LQKENI. Trimming removed 6 bases from V and 4 bases from J, with 9 bases in between. Here the CDR3 DNA reads TGTGCCAGCTCGAAGCAGGTAGAGACCCAGTACTTC. Protein sequence: CASSKQVETQYF.

The rearrangement uses TRBV2 and TRBJ2-7, with 10 bases that match TRBD2. The trim removed 4 bases at V and 4 bases at J, leaving 7 bases unmatched. Germline V CDR1 and CDR2: SNHLY, FYNNEI. The CDR3 runs 15 residues. The CDR3 DNA reads as TGTGCCAGCAGTGGGCCTAGCGGGGGATTATACGAGCAGTACTTC. Amino acid sequence: CASSGPSGGLYEQYF. The full variable domain, in which reference TRBV2 and TRBJ2-7 provide the parts outside the CDR3, is EPEVTQTPSHQVTQMGQEVILRCVPISNHLYFYWYRQILGQKVEFLVSFYNNEISEKSEIFDDQFSVERPDGSNFTLKIRSTKLEDSAMYFCASSGPSGGLYEQYFGPGTRLTVT.

Of note for this clone: The sample carries other DNA sequences with the same CDR3. The chain carries TRBV6-5 and TRBJ1-1; D ambiguous. The CDR3 length is 12 residues. The germline gives CDR1 MNHEY, CDR2 SVGAGI. V lost 5 bases and J lost 4, with 8 bases in between. For the CDR3, the DNA is TGTGCCAGCAGTAGGCCGGGCACTGAAGCTTTCTTT. It translates to CASSRPGTEAFF.

This clone appeared once. The rearrangement joins TRBV5-6 to TRBJ2-4; D gene ambiguous. The CDR3 sequence is 17 residues long. Looked up from germline, CDR1 is SGHDT and CDR2 is YYEEEE. Between the trimmed V and J ends, which lost 0 bases and 0 bases, there was a span of 13 bases. The chain's CDR3 is CASSLVVGGLAKNIQYF. The CDR3 coding sequence is TGTGCCAGCAGCTTGGTGGTGGGTGGGCTAGCCAAAAACATTCAGTACTTC.

The chain recombines TRBV6-6 with TRBJ1-2; D uncertain. Germline V gives CDR1 MNHNY, CDR2 SVGAGI (reference sequence). Trimming pared 3 bases from V and 6 bases from J, leaving 8 bases between. The CDR3 sequence is 12 residues long. The CDR3 DNA sequence: TGTGCCAGCAGTTATAGCGGACATGGCTACACCTTC. Translating gives CASSYSGHGYTF.